This entry concerns a single T cell receptor (gamma chain). Other nucleotide sequences in the sample specify the same CDR3. This specimen belongs to a study of gamma-delta chains in newborns, infants, children. This CDR3 contains 17 residues. Germline V lookup: CDR1 GITISATS, CDR2 ISYDGTV (reference sequence). V was clipped by 0 bases and J by 6 bases; unmatched bases: 5. TCRdb ran CATT on the reads. Among 1,500 to 2,000 gamma-chain clones listed, roughly 12% were seen once. The clonotype comes from a child who was a newborn, infant or young child, either healthy, febrile or measles-vaccinated (not recorded which). The sample was blood. The V gene is TRGV9, the J gene TRGJP. The CDR3 DNA reads as TGTGCCTTGTGGGAGGTGCACGCAGAGTTGGGCAAAAAAATCAAGGTATTT. Translated, it gives CALWEVHAELGKKIKVF.